The clone carrying this TCR beta chain was counted only a few times. As yet, its antigen is unknown. The entry originates in a study of T-cell memory formation after mild COVID-19. Study results and caveats: Day 15 to 85 contracting clones showed balanced CD4/CD8; later expanders leaned CD4+. The main location of contracting CD4+ clones was CM and EM, and that of contracting CD8+ clones was EMRA.

One entry per CDR3 protein, called by TCRdb with MiXCR from the 5' RACE reads. The table lists about half a million distinct CDR3 sequences, roughly 18% of them singletons. This clonotype was obtained from an adult woman who had mild COVID-19 (a few samples of this study predate the infection). Cell type and time point are not known. Specimen: PBMCs or a T cell subset sorted from them (not recorded which).

DNA of the CDR3: TGTGCCAGCAGCTTAGATGGGACAGGTGCCGGGGAGCTGTTTTTT. It specifies CASSLDGTGAGELFF. The V call is TRBV11-2, the J call TRBJ2-2; TRBD1 agrees at 8 bases. Trimming took 0 bases from V and 6 from J; bases not matched to a gene: 3. Germline CDR1 and CDR2: SGHAT and FQNNGV. The CDR3 length is 15 residues.